These 20 T cell receptor beta chains were sequenced from one sample in a study of cytomegalovirus exposure and HLA in healthy donors. The study ran its PCR with 60 Vbeta and 13 Jbeta primers. Repertoires were generated with immunoSEQ multiplex PCR, while TCRdb's copy carries only in-frame clones and drops some. The sample has some 150,000 clones, 70% to 85% seen once. Sample: PBMCs. The receptors here all came from a human donor in good health.

The CDR3 sequence: CASSLWGHTDTQYF. CDR3 nucleotides: TGTGCCAGCAGCTTATGGGGCCACACAGATACGCAGTATTTT. V usage is TRBV11-2 and J usage is TRBJ2-3, with D possibly TRBD1 on 5 matching bases. The V end was cut by 2 bases, the J end by 2 bases, with 8 bases between. In germline, CDR1 is SGHAT, CDR2 FQNNGV. CDR3 length: 14 amino acids.

This clone came up a few times. The V call is TRBV7-2, the J call TRBJ2-2; possible D gene TRBD1, 6 bases. This CDR3 has 15 residues. Deletions cut 1 base from V and 7 bases from J, with 13 bases between. Germline V gene sequence: CDR1 SGHTA, CDR2 FQGNSA. DNA for the CDR3: TGTGCCAGCAGCTTAGGGGGGCGGCCTGGCGGGGAGCTGTTTTTT. It yields the protein CASSLGGRPGGELFF.

J is TRBJ1-1 and V is TRBV4-1; TRBD1 agrees at 11 bases. This CDR3 comprises 19 residues. CDR1 is MGHRA, CDR2 YSYEKL, per germline. V shed 0 bases and J 4 bases; nucleotides not matched to a gene: 13. The CDR3 loop is CASSQEMAVGQGAFTEAFF. The CDR3, as DNA: TGCGCCAGCAGCCAAGAAATGGCAGTTGGACAGGGGGCATTCACTGAAGCTTTCTTT.

The V gene is TRBV5-6, the J gene TRBJ1-6, with D perhaps TRBD1 (6 bases). The CDR3 spans 17 residues. The V gene lost 4 bases and the J gene lost 5 bases, with 19 bases spanning the gap. Germline loops: CDR1 SGHDT, CDR2 YYEEEE. CDR3 sequence: CASSHRELGLNNSPLHF. CDR3 bases: TGTGCCAGCAGCCACAGGGAGCTGGGGCTAAATAATTCACCCCTCCACTTT.

The DNA for the CDR3 is TGCGCCAGCAGCTTGAGGGAGAGCGGTGCCTATAATTCACCCCTCCACTTT. Its translation: CASSLRESGAYNSPLHF. The rearrangement links TRBV5-1 to TRBJ1-6; D remains ambiguous. The V end lost 1 base, the J end lost 2 bases, and 13 bases lay between the germline ends. CDR3 size: 17 residues. Germline CDR1 SGHRS, CDR2 YFSETQ.

This chain uses TRBV7-2 with TRBJ1-2, with 7 bases lining up with TRBD1. With V trimmed by 3 bases and J by 6 bases, 4 bases remained unmatched. Germline CDR1 reads SGHTA; CDR2 reads FQGNSA. This CDR3 is built from 13 residues. The CDR3 here is CASSFPQGNGYTF. Here the CDR3 DNA reads TGTGCCAGCAGCTTCCCACAGGGGAATGGCTACACCTTC.

This chain uses TRBV2 with TRBJ1-1; unclear D gene. CDR1 and CDR2 (germline): SNHLY, FYNNEI. CDR3 length equals 12 residues. V was clipped by 4 bases and J by 8 bases, with 11 bases between them. The CDR3 region has the DNA TGTGCCAGCAGTGTGGGGTCGGGAGAAGCTTTCTTT. The encoded protein is CASSVGSGEAFF.

This clone was counted a few times. This sample includes further DNA sequences coding for the same CDR3. J is TRBJ2-5 and V is TRBV9, with D possibly TRBD2 on 5 matching bases. CDR1 is SGDLS, CDR2 YYNGEE, per germline. V was pared by 0 bases and J by 1 base, with 10 bases between. CDR3 length: 15 amino acids. In nucleotides, the CDR3 is TGTGCCAGCAGCGTAGAGGCCAGCGGCCAAGAGACCCAGTACTTC. Translation gives CASSVEASGQETQYF. Supplemented by reference TRBV9 and TRBJ2-5, the full variable domain reads DSGVTQTPKHLITATGQRVTLRCSPRSGDLSVYWYQQSLDQGLQFLIQYYNGEERAKGNILERFSAQQFPDLHSELNLSSLELGDSALYFCASSVEASGQETQYFGPGTRLLVL.

The chain combines TRBV5-5 with TRBJ1-1, with TRBD1 matching 9 bases. CDR3 length equals 16 residues. Germline trimming cut 3 bases from V and 8 bases from J; bases unmatched to any gene: 14. From germline, CDR1 is SGHKS and CDR2 YYEKEE (reference sequence). Written as DNA, the CDR3 is TGTGCCAGCAGCTGGGGGACAGGGCAGGCGCTAGGAGAAGCTTTCTTT. This gives the protein CASSWGTGQALGEAFF. Full variable domain (outside the CDR3, taken from reference TRBV5-5 and TRBJ1-1): DAGVTQSPTHLIKTRGQQVTLRCSPISGHKSVSWYQQVLGQGPQFIFQYYEKEERGRGNFPDRFSARQFPNYSSELNVNALLLGDSALYLCASSWGTGQALGEAFFGQGTRLTVV.

This chain connects TRBV11-1 to TRBJ2-7, with 7 bases lining up with TRBD2. V dropped 4 bases and J dropped 5; count of bases not matched to a gene: 8. The CDR3 spans 14 residues. Germline CDR1 SGHAT, CDR2 FQDESV (reference sequence). This CDR3 reads CASSYTGTNHEQYF. The CDR3 DNA sequence: TGTGCCAGCAGCTATACCGGGACTAACCACGAGCAGTACTTC. Combining the CDR3 with reference TRBV11-1 and TRBJ2-7 gives the whole variable domain EAEVAQSPRYKITEKSQAVAFWCDPISGHATLYWYRQILGQGPELLVQFQDESVVDDSQLPKDRFSAERLKGVDSTLKIQPAELGDSAMYLCASSYTGTNHEQYFGPGTRLTVT.

This clone was counted at least ten times. The genes are TRBV29-1 and TRBJ2-7, with D perhaps TRBD2 (5 bases). Trimming took 4 bases from V and 0 from J, leaving 16 bases between them. Germline V gene lookup returns CDR1 SQVTM and CDR2 ANQGSEA. The CDR3 length is 15 residues. CDR3 protein: CSVVWGDTGSYEQYF. In nucleotides, the CDR3 is TGCAGCGTTGTGTGGGGAGACACTGGCTCCTACGAGCAGTACTTC.

This clone was detected only a few times. This chain joins TRBV5-1 and TRBJ1-4, with 7 bases matching TRBD1. The CDR3 has 14 residues. The J segment lost 7 bases and the V segment lost 3 bases, leaving 6 bases of the junction unmatched. CDR1 is SGHRS and CDR2 is YFSETQ in the germline V gene. The CDR3 region has the DNA TGCGCCAGCAGCTCGTCAGGGGGATCTGAAAAACTGTTTTTT. Amino acid sequence: CASSSSGGSEKLFF.

This clone has just a few counts. The CDR3 here is CASSLWGGVGTEAFF. The CDR3 DNA sequence: TGTGCCAGCAGCTTATGGGGGGGCGTGGGGACTGAAGCTTTCTTT. This rearrangement joins TRBV7-6 to TRBJ1-1; TRBD1 might be the D (6 bases). Germline V CDR1 and CDR2: SGHVS, FNYEAQ. V lost 2 bases to trimming and J lost 5 bases, with 15 bases between them. The CDR3 is 15 residues long.

This chain connects TRBV10-2 to TRBJ2-1, with no clear D. The V end lost 0 bases, the J end lost 0 bases, and 6 bases lay between the germline ends. The CDR3 loop spans 15 amino acids. Looked up from germline, CDR1 is WSHSY and CDR2 is SAAADI. In nucleotides, the CDR3 is TGCGCCAGCAGTGAGTCATTTAGCTCCTACAATGAGCAGTTCTTC. Its protein product is CASSESFSSYNEQFF.

Note on this clone: This likely comes from a read error, as the CDR3 has no conserved phenylalanine or tryptophan at its end. The DNA is omitted, as the CDR3 cannot be located on it reliably, and the CDR3 follows TCRdb's listing. V is TRBV5-1 and J is TRBJ2-7; TRBD1 was called by the table and not checked on the DNA. The CDR3 spans 12 residues, counting both ends. CDR1 SGHRS and CDR2 YFSETQ come from the germline V gene. This CDR3 reads CASRRTGPSPSD.

V and J are TRBV5-1 and TRBJ1-1, with 7 positions matching TRBD1. The CDR3 covers 18 residues. V shed 0 bases and J 0 bases; nucleotides not matched to a gene: 11. Germline V gives CDR1 SGHRS, CDR2 YFSETQ. The CDR3 loop reads CASSLDGGGTAMNTEAFF. The CDR3 coding sequence is TGCGCCAGCAGCTTGGACGGAGGCGGGACAGCAATGAACACTGAAGCTTTCTTT.

The rearrangement joins TRBV5-8 to TRBJ2-7, with 11 bases identical to TRBD1. Germline assignment: CDR1 SGHTS and CDR2 YDEGEE. The CDR3 loop spans 13 amino acids. J gave up 6 bases and V 5 bases, and 4 bases lay outside the gene matches. Here the CDR3 reads CASSWDRGSEQYF. DNA for the CDR3: TGTGCCAGCAGTTGGGACAGGGGGAGCGAGCAGTACTTC.

This rearrangement joins TRBV19 to TRBJ2-7, with 7 nucleotides matching TRBD1. From germline, CDR1 is LNHDA and CDR2 SQIVND (reference sequence). Losses at the gene ends were 5 bases for V and 3 bases for J; bases not matched to a gene: 4. This CDR3 is 13 amino acids long. The chain's CDR3 is CASSWGQNYEQYF. CDR3 nucleotide sequence: TGTGCCAGTAGTTGGGGACAGAACTACGAGCAGTACTTC.

The J gene is TRBJ2-1, the V gene TRBV4-1; D uncertain. The CDR3 covers 14 residues. The ends were cut back, 2 bases at V and 7 bases at J, with 12 bases in the middle. Germline CDR1 reads MGHRA; CDR2 reads YSYEKL. CDR3 sequence (DNA): TGCGCCAGCAGCCAATTTGGCCTTATAAATGAGCAGTTCTTC. This codes for CASSQFGLINEQFF.

This clone was counted once. CDR3 amino acids: CASRGASDGELFF. The DNA for the CDR3 is TGTGCCAGCAGGGGAGCTAGCGATGGGGAGCTGTTTTTT. The chain joins TRBV2 to TRBJ2-2; D perhaps matches TRBD2 (6 bases). CDR3 size: 13 residues. Germline assignment: CDR1 SNHLY and CDR2 FYNNEI. The V and J ends lost 6 bases and 8 bases respectively, with 13 bases between them.